One and the same sample provided the 8 T cell receptor beta chains below, sequenced in a study of regulatory T cells in long-lasting Graves disease. Time point denoted: persistent/refractory GD, antithyroid drugs over 5 years with positive TRAb. TCR sequences were obtained from RNA taken from PBMCs. CDR3-region Arm-PCR and iRepertoire HTBI primers produced the TCR beta libraries. MiXCR was run by TCRdb on the multiplex PCR reads, yielding one entry per CDR3 protein. The top ten clones hold about two fifths of a sample with 500,000 to 800,000 distinct CDR3 sequences, 30% of them seen once. Sequenced material: peripheral blood mononuclear cells (PBMCs), taken when the disease was refractory, from a patient treated with antithyroid drugs. These receptor sequences come from a female donor with Graves disease.

The chain joins TRBV5-1 to TRBJ1-1, with D tentatively TRBD1 (5 bases). The V end lost 0 bases, the J end lost 0 bases, and 12 bases lay between the germline ends. The CDR3 covers 16 residues. CDR1 is SGHRS and CDR2 is YFSETQ in the germline V gene. The DNA for the CDR3 is TGCGCCAGCAGCTTGGGGGACGGGCCTATGAACACTGAAGCTTTCTTT. Translation gives CASSLGDGPMNTEAFF.

The DNA for the CDR3 is TGTGCCAGCAGTTTTTCAGGACTCTACACCGGGGAGCTGTTTTTT. Translation gives CASSFSGLYTGELFF. The chain has TRBV12-3 or TRBV12-4 and TRBJ2-2; D may be TRBD2 (5 bases). Trimming removed 3 bases from V and 3 bases from J, with 11 bases in between. The CDR3 consists of 15 residues.

The chain combines TRBV5-6 with TRBJ2-2; perhaps D is TRBD1 or TRBD2 (5 bases each). The CDR3 has 15 residues. The germline V and J ends were trimmed by 4 bases and 7 bases, with 17 bases remaining between them. The germline gives CDR1 SGHDT, CDR2 YYEEEE. CDR3 loop: CASSPPVGDGGELFF. The CDR3 DNA reads TGTGCCAGCAGCCCACCAGTGGGGGATGGCGGGGAGCTGTTTTTT.

This clonotype came up a few times. The chain employs TRBV3-1 and TRBJ1-5; D is unclear. CDR1 is LGHDT, CDR2 YNNKEL, per germline (reference sequence). CDR3 length: 15 amino acids. Trimming left V 0 bases short and J 7 bases short, with 13 bases between. CDR3 in amino acids: CASSQDQGGIQPQHF. The CDR3 DNA reads TGTGCCAGCAGCCAAGATCAAGGAGGGATCCAGCCCCAGCATTTT.

The CDR3: CASSQDGGRAHQETQYF. CDR3 nucleotides: TGTGCCAGCAGCCAAGATGGCGGGAGGGCCCACCAAGAGACCCAGTACTTC. The V and J genes are TRBV14 and TRBJ2-5; 9 bases agree with TRBD2. Germline CDR1 is SGHDN and CDR2 is FVKESK. CDR3 size: 17 residues. V lost 0 bases and J lost 0; bases outside the gene matches: 5.

This clonotype has a count of ten or more. The chain uses TRBV12-3 or TRBV12-4 and TRBJ1-2; 7 bases agree with TRBD1. The CDR3 has 15 residues. Trimming took 5 bases from V and 2 from J; bases not matched to a gene: 8. The CDR3 DNA reads as TGTGCCAGCAGTACCCGACAGGGACGGAACTATGGCTACACCTTC. Translation: CASSTRQGRNYGYTF.

A few counts support this clonotype. The chain joins TRBV12-3 or TRBV12-4 to TRBJ1-2; D not certain. Between the trimmed V and J ends, which lost 7 bases and 8 bases, there was a span of 14 bases. This CDR3 has 12 residues. The CDR3 reads CASTPAVSGYTF. CDR3 bases: TGTGCCAGCACCCCCGCGGTGAGCGGCTACACCTTC.

CDR3 bases: TGTGCCAGCAGTCGGGTAAGGGATCAGCCCCAGCATTTT. This sequence encodes CASSRVRDQPQHF. The rearrangement joins TRBV6-1 to TRBJ1-5; D remains unclear. The CDR3 has 13 residues. Looked up from germline, CDR1 is MNHNS and CDR2 is SASEGT. Trimming pared 5 bases from V and 5 bases from J, leaving 10 bases between.